Each of the 14 T cell receptor beta chains below was sequenced from the same sample in a study of OX40 agonist ivuxolimab in advanced cancers. Only in-frame clones appear in the TCRdb table, and some are missing; sequencing was by immunoSEQ multiplex PCR. This table holds some 86,000 clones, about nine tenths found once. The input for sequencing was CD4+ or CD8+ T cells sorted from blood, taken in a trial of the OX40 agonist ivuxolimab. Every receptor here comes from an adult with an advanced solid tumor such as melanoma, head and neck, liver or kidney cancer.

The V call is TRBV5-1, the J call TRBJ1-6; a possible D gene is TRBD1 (5 bases). This CDR3 has 15 amino acids. Trimming stripped 2 bases from V and 7 bases from J, with 13 bases between. Per germline, CDR1 SGHRS and CDR2 YFSETQ. The DNA for the CDR3 is TGCGCCAGCAGCTTAGGACACGAAGGGAATTCACCCCTCCACTTT. Amino acids: CASSLGHEGNSPLHF.

The genes are TRBV2 and TRBJ2-3, with D perhaps TRBD2 (5 bases). The CDR3 is 15 amino acids. CDR1 is SNHLY and CDR2 is FYNNEI in the germline V gene. With 2 bases removed from V and 2 bases from J, the gap between germline ends came to 11 bases. CDR3: CASSEQPGITDTQYF. CDR3 coding DNA: TGTGCCAGCAGTGAACAACCGGGGATCACAGATACGCAGTATTTT.

This clone appeared once. This rearrangement joins TRBV19 to TRBJ1-5; no firm D call. Germline assignment: CDR1 LNHDA and CDR2 SQIVND (reference sequence). Trimming pared 5 bases from V and 4 bases from J, leaving 9 bases between. The CDR3 has 13 residues. The CDR3 is CASSARTNQPQHF. The CDR3 bases are TGTGCCAGTAGTGCCCGAACTAATCAGCCCCAGCATTTT.

The chain links TRBV2 to TRBJ2-1; 15 bases line up with TRBD2. The ends lost 4 bases at V and 0 bases at J; junction bases unmatched: 4. Germline-derived CDR1 and CDR2 are SNHLY and FYNNEI. There are 18 residues in the CDR3. CDR3 residues: CASSVGLAGGSSYNEQFF. In nucleotides, the CDR3 is TGTGCCAGCAGTGTGGGACTAGCGGGGGGATCCTCCTACAATGAGCAGTTCTTC.

The chain is built from TRBV19 and TRBJ2-6; weak D call: TRBD1 (5 bases). The CDR3 is made up of 14 amino acids. Trimming took 8 bases from V and 4 from J, leaving 12 bases between them. The germline gives CDR1 LNHDA, CDR2 SQIVND (reference sequence). The CDR3 DNA reads as TGTGCCAGTCAACCAGGGATGGGGGCCAACGTCCTGACTTTC. It is translated as CASQPGMGANVLTF.

J is TRBJ1-4 and V is TRBV28; the D is unclear. Per the germline V gene, CDR1 is MDHEN and CDR2 is SYDVKM. The CDR3 extends over 11 amino acids. V gave up 8 bases and J gave up 6 bases, with 7 bases separating them. The CDR3 sequence: CASGVYEKLFF. For the CDR3, the DNA is TGTGCCAGCGGCGTTTATGAAAAACTGTTTTTT.

V and J are TRBV27 and TRBJ1-6; D is uncertain. This CDR3 has 13 residues. V shed 2 bases and J shed 9 bases, with 8 bases lying between them. The V gene's germline CDR1 is MNHEY and CDR2 SMNVEV (reference sequence). CDR3 in DNA: TGTGCCAGCAGTTTAGAGGTGGGTTCACCCCTCCACTTT. This encodes CASSLEVGSPLHF.

The chain recombines TRBV28 with TRBJ1-2, with unresolved D. V gave up 7 bases and J gave up 8 bases, with 20 bases separating them. CDR3 length: 14 amino acids. CDR1 and CDR2 (germline): MDHEN, SYDVKM. The CDR3 coding sequence is TGTGCCAGCAACAGAGGGTCCTCATCGCGAGGCTACACCTTC. It encodes CASNRGSSSRGYTF.

This sequence joins TRBV7-9 and TRBJ2-5; 8 bases fit TRBD2. CDR1 is SEHNR, CDR2 FQNEAQ, per germline (reference sequence). The CDR3 extends over 17 amino acids. With 1 base clipped from V and 2 bases from J, the junction kept 9 bases outside the gene matches. The CDR3 here is CASSLESASGWQETQYF. CDR3 in DNA: TGTGCCAGCAGCTTAGAAAGTGCTAGCGGGTGGCAAGAGACCCAGTACTTC.

The rearrangement uses TRBV9 and TRBJ2-1; TRBD2 aligns across 12 bases. Germline V lookup: CDR1 SGDLS, CDR2 YYNGEE. The trim removed 4 bases at V and 9 bases at J, leaving 5 bases unmatched. The CDR3 is 14 amino acids. CDR3 loop: CASSPTSGGSEQFF. In DNA form, the CDR3 reads TGTGCCAGCAGCCCCACTAGCGGGGGGAGTGAGCAGTTCTTC.

This chain's CDR3 is CASSSGTVRYV. Here the CDR3 DNA reads TGTGCCAGCAGTTCGGGAACAGTTCGGTACGTC. The chain employs TRBV6-1 and TRBJ2-7; D perhaps matches TRBD2 (5 bases). The CDR3 loop spans 11 amino acids. V lost 5 bases and J lost 12, with 14 bases in between. Germline V gene data show CDR1 as MNHNS and CDR2 as SASEGT.

This chain uses TRBV10-3 with TRBJ2-5; 12 positions agree with TRBD1. This CDR3 comprises 16 residues. The J segment lost 5 bases and the V segment lost 0 bases, leaving 4 bases of the junction unmatched. Germline V gene data show CDR1 as ENHRY and CDR2 as SYGVKD. CDR3 sequence reads: CAISESGQGARETQYF. The CDR3 bases are TGTGCCATCAGTGAGTCGGGACAGGGGGCTCGGGAGACCCAGTACTTC.

The V call is TRBV28, the J call TRBJ1-6; no clear D. V was trimmed by 0 bases and J by 10 bases, leaving 10 bases between them. The CDR3 has 14 residues. CDR1 and CDR2 from the germline V gene are MDHEN and SYDVKM. The CDR3 loop reads CASSLWTRISPLHF. The CDR3, as DNA: TGTGCCAGCAGTTTATGGACGAGGATCTCACCCCTCCACTTT.

This chain joins TRBV5-8 and TRBJ2-3; D not certain. The CDR3 is 16 amino acids. Trimming took off 0 bases at V and 2 bases at J, with 13 bases between the two ends. Germline V gene sequence: CDR1 SGHTS, CDR2 YDEGEE. The CDR3 here is CASSLVQVSTTDTQYF. CDR3 nucleotide sequence: TGTGCCAGCAGCTTGGTCCAGGTTTCAACCACAGATACGCAGTATTTT.